This TCR beta chain derives from a study of human T cells and chemical hapten exposure (dated by TCRdb to the early 2020s). Regarding the study in general: For sensitization, 2% DPC in acetone was applied to an approximately 2 cm by approximately 2 cm area of upper inner arm skin. Weekly therapeutic DPC doses were additionally applied to the scalp of patients throughout the roughly 25-week study period. Patch tests used Finn chambers with 0.01% DPC on the upper back, scored after 6 days by International Contact Dermatitis Research Group standards. Alopecia areata with under or over 50% scalp involvement, alopecia totalis and alopecia universalis were represented in the patient cohort, which was mostly female. Libraries were combined into a pool for sequencing, and differences in TCR yield between samples came mainly from small differences in library volumes within the pool. This study followed changes in the peripheral blood TCR repertoire in vivo during primary and secondary sensitization of alopecia patients to the hapten diphenylcyclopropenone (DPC). Blood samples were taken from patients before sensitization (week 0) and at 2, 6 and about 24 weeks after DPC sensitization. About 29 alopecia patients gave blood for TCR sequencing at one to four time points (pre-sensitization, 2, 6 and 24 weeks). The investigation overall reported the following: DPC sensitization did not change how many TCRs were above 1 in 1000 frequency, and no evidence was found of alterations in global repertoire structure. Because every patient had alopecia, a presumed autoimmune disease, the patients' immune response might differ from that of healthy individuals. The number of PT1 expanded TCRs positively correlated with patch test score, significant at thresholds 8, 16 and 32 but not 4. Expanded TCRs formed significantly more large CDR3 similarity clusters than pre-sensitization or healthy control sets, consistent with antigen-driven responses. Repeated subsampling changed both the strength of the expansion versus patch-test correlation and the threshold at which the correlation became significant.

Interpreted using the paper, the time point label stands for: patch test 3, about 24 weeks after DPC sensitization. The treatment or condition tag for this specimen amounts to: therapeutic diphenylcyclopropenone sensitization with weekly scalp DPC. Blood at each patch-test visit was drawn before the patch test was applied. Patients were considered eligible if aged 18 to 70, diagnosed with alopecia and deemed suitable for DPC therapy, and patients were excluded if pregnant. Total RNA was extracted from unfractionated whole blood collected in Tempus Blood RNA tubes. The library was prepared using RACE. TCRdb records NextSeq 500 as the sequencer. During library preparation, unique molecular identifiers were attached to individual cDNA molecules so that TCRs could be counted in a quantitative, reproducible way. For every blood RNA sample, sequencing covered both the TCR alpha and TCR beta chains. The published analysis was carried out like this. A median of roughly 98,000 TCRs per sample was observed, with a range of about 20,000 to 750,000. The Decombinator software suite was used to annotate V, J and CDR3 in the TCR reads. For the PS versus PT1 abundance plots, all samples were subsampled to the same number of TCRs (28,000). Expanded TCRs were defined as absent before sensitization and observed at least eight times at the 2-week time point. TCRdb reprocessed the public reads (quality trimming at Q25 with fastp, clone calling with MiXCR) and kept in-frame beta chains. Each CDR3 protein appears once, grouped with its most common genes and DNA. The V and J calls and clone size are TCRdb's, not the authors'. Across this sample there are 50,000 to 75,000 distinct CDR3 sequences, with about 11% seen only once. 2% to 3% of the sample comes from the top ten.

CDR1 SGHTA and CDR2 FQGTGA are derived from the germline V gene. The junction shows trimming of 4 bases on V and 4 bases on J, plus 10 bases between the germline ends. Reading from cysteine to phenylalanine, the CDR3 counts 14 amino acids. The sequence is cut down to CDR3 DNA, 42 bases in frame from base 1. Comment on this clonotype: The clone's antigen remains unknown. No base-level quality is on record; no much larger clone is a single base apart.

The rearrangement joined TRBV7-3 to TRBJ2-2; a tentative D call is TRBD2 (5 bases match). Sequenced material: whole blood, taken in connection with sensitization to the hapten diphenylcyclopropenone (DPC). The sequence came from a woman aged 30 to 39 with alopecia areata. Some clones in this sample may be carry-over from other donors' samples. The sequenced DNA: TGTGCCAGCAGCTCTCGGACTCTCACCGGGGAGCTGTTTTTT. Translated, this gives CASSSRTLTGELFF.